Listed below are T cell receptor beta chains from one sample, sequenced in a study of OX40 agonist ivuxolimab in advanced cancers. Sequencing was performed with immunoSEQ multiplex PCR; in TCRdb, only in-frame clones are kept and a portion is missing. The table includes over 100,000 clones, 75% to 90% detected once. The sample was CD4+ or CD8+ T cells sorted from blood, taken in a trial of the OX40 agonist ivuxolimab. These receptors were taken from an adult with an advanced solid tumor such as melanoma, head and neck, liver or kidney cancer. The conserved cysteine and the conserved F or W are not part of the CDR3 here.

j_call,v_call,cdr3_aa
TRBJ1-5,TRBV7-8,ASSLVRDRALNLHPGDQPQH
TRBJ2-3,TRBV5-6,ASSTGSADTQY
TRBJ1-1,TRBV5-1,ASSPGSGSEAF
TRBJ2-5,TRBV6-6,ASSPPSRVETQY
TRBJ1-6,TRBV19,ASRYSPNSPLH
TRBJ1-2,TRBV19,ASTRGDPGYT
TRBJ2-6,TRBV19,ASSIGGAGANVLT
TRBJ2-7,TRBV28,ASRGLTAPSYEQY
TRBJ1-2,TRBV6-5,ASSYSSGSDGYT
TRBJ2-5,TRBV6-1,ASSDWTEETQY
TRBJ2-7,TRBV13,ASSLRTEVREQY
TRBJ2-1,TRBV14,ASSLLGLDYNEQF
TRBJ2-1,TRBV2,ASSEVVPPHYNEQF
TRBJ1-4,TRBV7-9,ASSLTGGLNEKLF
TRBJ1-2,TRBV6-5,ASSEPGINYGYT